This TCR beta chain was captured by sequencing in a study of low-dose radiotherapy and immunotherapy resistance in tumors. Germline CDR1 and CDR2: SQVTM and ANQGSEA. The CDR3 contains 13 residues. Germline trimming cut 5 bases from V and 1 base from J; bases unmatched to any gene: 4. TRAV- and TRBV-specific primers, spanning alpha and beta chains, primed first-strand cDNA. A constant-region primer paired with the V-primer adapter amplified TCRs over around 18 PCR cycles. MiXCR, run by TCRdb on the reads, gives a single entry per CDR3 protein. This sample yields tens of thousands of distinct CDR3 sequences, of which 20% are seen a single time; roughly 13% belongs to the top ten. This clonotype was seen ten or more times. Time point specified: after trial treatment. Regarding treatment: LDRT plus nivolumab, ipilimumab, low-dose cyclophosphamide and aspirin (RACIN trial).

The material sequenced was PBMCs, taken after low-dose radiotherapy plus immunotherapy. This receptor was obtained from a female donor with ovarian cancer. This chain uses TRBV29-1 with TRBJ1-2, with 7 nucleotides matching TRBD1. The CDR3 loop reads CSVYGQDNYGYTF. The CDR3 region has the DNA TGCAGCGTTTACGGACAGGATAACTATGGCTACACCTTC.